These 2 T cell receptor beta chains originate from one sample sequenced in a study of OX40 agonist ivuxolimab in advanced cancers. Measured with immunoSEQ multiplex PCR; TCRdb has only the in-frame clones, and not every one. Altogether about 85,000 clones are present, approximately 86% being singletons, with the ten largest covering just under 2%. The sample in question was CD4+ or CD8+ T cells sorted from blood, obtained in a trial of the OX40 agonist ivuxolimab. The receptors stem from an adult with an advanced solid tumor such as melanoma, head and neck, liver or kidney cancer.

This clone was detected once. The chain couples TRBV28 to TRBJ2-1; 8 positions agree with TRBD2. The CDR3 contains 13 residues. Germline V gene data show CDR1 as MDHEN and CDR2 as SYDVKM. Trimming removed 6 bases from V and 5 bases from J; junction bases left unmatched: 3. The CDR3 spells CASRAAGDNEQFF. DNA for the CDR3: TGTGCCAGCAGGGCAGCGGGGGACAATGAGCAGTTCTTC.

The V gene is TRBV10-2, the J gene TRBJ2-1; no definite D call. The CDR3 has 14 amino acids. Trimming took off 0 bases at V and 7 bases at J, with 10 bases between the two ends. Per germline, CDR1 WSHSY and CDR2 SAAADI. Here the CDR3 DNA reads TGCGCCAGCAGTGAGTCTGGATCCCTAAATGAGCAGTTCTTC. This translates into CASSESGSLNEQFF.